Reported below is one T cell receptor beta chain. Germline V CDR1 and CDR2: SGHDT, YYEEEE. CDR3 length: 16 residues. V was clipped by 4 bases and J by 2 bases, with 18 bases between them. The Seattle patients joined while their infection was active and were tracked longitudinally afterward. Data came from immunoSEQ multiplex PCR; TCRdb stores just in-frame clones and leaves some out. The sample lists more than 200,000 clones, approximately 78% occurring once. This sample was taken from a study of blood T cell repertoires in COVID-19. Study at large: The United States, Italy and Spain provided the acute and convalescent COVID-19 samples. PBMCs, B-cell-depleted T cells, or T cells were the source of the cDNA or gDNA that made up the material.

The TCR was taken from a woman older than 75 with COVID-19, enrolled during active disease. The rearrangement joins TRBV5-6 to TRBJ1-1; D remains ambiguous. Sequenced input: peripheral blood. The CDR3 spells CASSPEGAQRNTEAFF. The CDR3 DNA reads TGTGCCAGCAGCCCTGAGGGAGCGCAACGTAACACTGAAGCTTTCTTT.